The text below deals with one T cell receptor beta chain. The germline CDR1 and CDR2 sequences are SQVTM and ANQGSEA. The CDR3 is made up of 12 amino acids. V was pared by 4 bases and J by 6 bases, with 9 bases between. Profiled with immunoSEQ multiplex PCR; TCRdb holds only in-frame clones, not every one. The table shows around 63,000 clones, with 87% occurring only once. These data are taken from a study of control samples from healthy donors and cancer patients. The specimen was PBMCs. V usage is TRBV29-1 and J usage is TRBJ2-2; D possibly corresponds to TRBD2 (5 bases). The TCR sequence derives from a woman aged 50 to 60 with head and neck cancer. CDR3: CSVGPGAGELFF. The CDR3 nucleotides are TGCAGCGTTGGGCCCGGGGCCGGGGAGCTGTTTTTT.